A single sample gave rise to the 21 T cell receptor beta chains below, sequenced in a study of T cell responses to AZD1222 COVID-19 vaccine. Sequencing used immunoSEQ multiplex PCR; TCRdb keeps in-frame clones, though not all of them. The top ten hold about 3% of the sample, which has approximately 180,000 clones, less than 95% seen once. The sequencing here drew on peripheral blood, taken on day 0 of AZD1222 vaccination. These receptors were collected from an adult in good health.

The chain employs TRBV7-2 and TRBJ2-7; TRBD1 matches 10 bases. V dropped 5 bases and J dropped 4; count of bases not matched to a gene: 5. The germline gives CDR1 SGHTA, CDR2 FQGNSA. CDR3 size: 14 residues. The CDR3 here is CASSRDRGNYEQYF. CDR3 nucleotides: TGTGCCAGCAGCCGGGACAGGGGAAATTACGAGCAGTACTTC. Full variable domain (outside the CDR3, taken from reference TRBV7-2 and TRBJ2-7): GAGVSQSPSNKVTEKGKDVELRCDPISGHTALYWYRQSLGQGLEFLIYFQGNSAPDKSGLPSDRFSAERTGGSVSTLTIQRTQQEDSAVYLCASSRDRGNYEQYFGPGTRLTVT.

This chain links TRBV3-1 (or the pseudogene TRBV3-2) with TRBJ1-1; weak D call: TRBD1 (6 bases). Deletions cut 6 bases from V and 3 bases from J, with 14 bases between. The CDR3 is made up of 14 amino acids. Germline V gives CDR1 LGHDT, CDR2 YNNKEL (reference sequence). The CDR3 sequence: CASSQRGRDTEAFF. As DNA, the CDR3 is TGTGCCAGCAGTCAGCGGGGGCGGGACACTGAAGCTTTCTTT.

The V call is TRBV5-5, the J call TRBJ2-7, with 7 bases matching TRBD1. With 3 bases clipped from V and 3 bases from J, the junction kept 6 bases outside the gene matches. CDR1 and CDR2 (germline): SGHKS, YYEKEE (reference sequence). This CDR3 has 14 residues. The DNA for the CDR3 is TGTGCCAGCAGCTCTGGACAGGACAACTACGAGCAGTACTTC. Translating gives CASSSGQDNYEQYF.

This sequence joins TRBV12-5 and TRBJ1-3, with D possibly being TRBD1 (5 bases). V dropped 3 bases and J dropped 4 bases, with 13 bases sitting between them. Per germline, CDR1 LGHNT and CDR2 FRNRAP. This CDR3 is built from 15 residues. The CDR3 reads CASGFGGAKGNTIYF. The DNA for the CDR3 is TGTGCTAGTGGTTTTGGAGGGGCGAAGGGAAACACCATATATTTT.

The chain recombines TRBV9 with TRBJ2-7, with TRBD2 matching 7 bases. Per the germline V gene, CDR1 is SGDLS and CDR2 is YYNGEE. This CDR3 comprises 13 residues. V shed 3 bases, J shed 5 bases, and the junction held 5 bases outside the gene matches. CDR3 region: CASSAGGFDEQYF. The CDR3 coding sequence is TGTGCCAGCAGCGCGGGAGGTTTTGACGAGCAGTACTTC.

The chain joins TRBV6-1 to TRBJ1-2, with unresolved D. The germline gives CDR1 MNHNS, CDR2 SASEGT. This CDR3 spans 13 amino acids. The ends were cut back, 1 base at V and 8 bases at J, with 11 bases in the middle. DNA of the CDR3: TGTGCCAGCAGTGAAGACGGGGTTTTAGGCTACACCTTC. This codes for CASSEDGVLGYTF.

This clone appeared once. This CDR3 is CASSLGDRYGYTF. In DNA, the CDR3 is TGTGCCAGCAGTTTGGGGGACCGGTATGGCTACACCTTC. V is TRBV12-3 or TRBV12-4 and J is TRBJ1-2; D is possibly TRBD1 (5 bases). Deletions cut 3 bases from V and 5 bases from J, with 10 bases between. The CDR3 extends over 13 amino acids.

The chain combines TRBV3-1 (or the pseudogene TRBV3-2) with TRBJ1-2; a weak D match, TRBD1 (6 bases). V lost 5 bases, J lost 3 bases, and 16 bases lay in between. Germline CDR1 is LGHDT and CDR2 is YNNKEL (reference sequence). The CDR3 covers 15 residues. The CDR3 DNA follows: TGTGCCAGCAGCGCGAGGGGGGGCCAATACTATGGCTACACCTTC. Encoded protein: CASSARGGQYYGYTF.

The rearrangement uses TRBV10-3 and TRBJ1-1; 7 bases align to TRBD1. From germline, CDR1 is ENHRY and CDR2 SYGVKD. V shed 4 bases, J shed 4 bases, and the junction held 6 bases outside the gene matches. The CDR3 covers 14 residues. CDR3 nucleotides: TGTGCCATCAGTGGTCAGGGGGGGAGCACTGAAGCTTTCTTT. Translated: CAISGQGGSTEAFF.

The chain has TRBV7-2 and TRBJ2-7; TRBD1 agrees at 9 bases. The CDR3 spans 14 residues. The V segment lost 4 bases and the J segment 0 bases; nucleotides outside the gene matches: 1. Germline CDR1 reads SGHTA; CDR2 reads FQGNSA. The CDR3: CASSSGQGSYEQYF. CDR3 sequence (DNA): TGTGCCAGCAGCTCGGGACAGGGCTCCTACGAGCAGTACTTC. Full variable domain (missing parts from reference TRBV7-2 and TRBJ2-7): GAGVSQSPSNKVTEKGKDVELRCDPISGHTALYWYRQSLGQGLEFLIYFQGNSAPDKSGLPSDRFSAERTGGSVSTLTIQRTQQEDSAVYLCASSSGQGSYEQYFGPGTRLTVT.

The rearrangement links TRBV2 to TRBJ2-1; 12 nucleotides match TRBD1. The length of the CDR3 is 15 residues. The germline CDR1 and CDR2 sequences are SNHLY and FYNNEI. The V and J ends lost 6 bases and 6 bases, in that order; junction bases with no gene match: 6. In DNA form, the CDR3 reads TGTGCCAGCAGCCTGGGACAGGGGGCAGGCAATGAGCAGTTCTTC. This translates into CASSLGQGAGNEQFF.

The rearrangement joins TRBV29-1 to TRBJ2-7, with D tentatively TRBD2 (6 bases). The CDR3 length is 11 residues. In germline, CDR1 is SQVTM, CDR2 ANQGSEA. Trimming took off 0 bases at V and 8 bases at J, with 8 bases between the two ends. The CDR3 sequence is CSVEEGRKQYF. In nucleotides, the CDR3 is TGCAGCGTTGAAGAGGGGAGGAAGCAGTACTTC.

The J gene is TRBJ2-1, the V gene TRBV20-1; no clear D gene. Germline assignment: CDR1 DFQATT and CDR2 SNEGSKA (reference sequence). This CDR3 is built from 10 residues. Trimming stripped 6 bases from V and 7 bases from J, with 7 bases between. The CDR3 DNA is TGCAGTGCCTGGAGTAATGAGCAGTTCTTC. Protein: CSAWSNEQFF.

This chain links TRBV12-3 or TRBV12-4 with TRBJ1-1; D gene unclear. This CDR3 spans 12 amino acids. Trimming cost V 3 bases and J 5 bases, with 7 bases left between them. The CDR3 sequence: CASSLWKTEAFF. The DNA of the CDR3 is TGTGCCAGCAGTTTGTGGAAAACTGAAGCTTTCTTT.

The chain uses TRBV7-2 and TRBJ1-2; D possibly corresponds to TRBD1 (5 bases). The ends were cut back, 5 bases at V and 7 bases at J, with 23 bases in the middle. This CDR3 spans 16 amino acids. Germline loops: CDR1 SGHTA, CDR2 FQGNSA. CDR3 in amino acids: CASSHGGDWYSGGYTF. The CDR3 DNA sequence: TGTGCCAGCAGCCACGGGGGAGATTGGTACTCGGGTGGCTACACCTTC.

The V call is TRBV4-1, the J call TRBJ2-7; the D gene is possibly TRBD2 (5 bases). Germline V gene data show CDR1 as MGHRA and CDR2 as YSYEKL. Trimming took 3 bases from V and 7 from J, leaving 16 bases between them. CDR3 length: 14 residues. CDR3 coding DNA: TGCGCCAGCAGCCACGCGGGCCCTTTTAGGGAGCAGTACTTC. It translates to CASSHAGPFREQYF.

V usage is TRBV19 and J usage is TRBJ1-5; 9 nucleotides line up with TRBD1. The CDR3 runs 16 residues. From germline, CDR1 is LNHDA and CDR2 SQIVND (reference sequence). Germline trimming cut 5 bases from V and 2 bases from J; bases unmatched to any gene: 7. Written as DNA, the CDR3 is TGTGCCAGTAGTGGACAGGGGCCAAATGGCAATCAGCCCCAGCATTTT. This gives the protein CASSGQGPNGNQPQHF.

The rearrangement links TRBV7-3 to TRBJ2-3; the match to TRBD2 covers 15 bases. The CDR3 length is 16 residues. CDR1 is SGHTA, CDR2 FQGTGA, per germline. Trimming took 5 bases from V and 5 from J; bases not matched to a gene: 5. CDR3 DNA: TGTGCCAGCAGCCGGACTAGCGGGGGGGCGAGAGATACGCAGTATTTT. Amino acids: CASSRTSGGARDTQYF. Full variable domain (outside the CDR3, taken from reference TRBV7-3 and TRBJ2-3): GAGVSQTPSNKVTEKGKYVELRCDPISGHTALYWYRQSLGQGPEFLIYFQGTGAADDSGLPNDRFFAVRPEGSVSTLKIQRTERGDSAVYLCASSRTSGGARDTQYFGPGTRLTVL.

The chain is built from TRBV7-2 and TRBJ2-3; 7 positions agree with TRBD1. CDR1 is SGHTA, CDR2 FQGNSA, per germline. CDR3 size: 12 residues. Losses at the gene ends were 6 bases for V and 6 bases for J; bases not matched to a gene: 3. The CDR3 region is CASRQGTDTQYF. CDR3 sequence (DNA): TGTGCCAGCAGACAGGGGACGGATACGCAGTATTTT. Variable domain in full (rest from reference TRBV7-2 and TRBJ2-3): GAGVSQSPSNKVTEKGKDVELRCDPISGHTALYWYRQSLGQGLEFLIYFQGNSAPDKSGLPSDRFSAERTGGSVSTLTIQRTQQEDSAVYLCASRQGTDTQYFGPGTRLTVL.

V is TRBV7-9 and J is TRBJ2-5; 7 bases are shared with TRBD1. Trimming cost V 6 bases and J 1 base; bases outside gene matches: 11. The CDR3 length is 16 residues. Germline CDR1 is SEHNR and CDR2 is FQNEAQ (reference sequence). The DNA for the CDR3 is TGTGCCAGCAGAGGATGGACAGGAACGCCCCAAGAGACCCAGTACTTC. As protein: CASRGWTGTPQETQYF.

The chain couples TRBV6-2 or TRBV6-3 to TRBJ2-1; 9 positions match TRBD2. Trimming removed 6 bases from V and 12 bases from J; junction bases left unmatched: 6. The germline V gene has CDR1 MNHEY and CDR2 SVGEGT. The CDR3 totals 12 residues. CDR3 protein: CASSRGTSRQFF. DNA of the CDR3: TGTGCCAGCAGCCGGGGGACTAGCCGGCAGTTCTTC.